A selection of T cell receptor beta chains follows, all from one sample in a study of T-cell reconstitution after alpha-beta-depleted transplantation in children. TCRdb fed the PCR reads into MiXCR, producing one record per CDR3 protein. This sample has hundreds of thousands of distinct CDR3 sequences, with about an eighth found just once. This specimen was PBMCs from the stem cell graft donor, taken from the stem cell graft. The receptor set was obtained from a human donor who donated a stem cell graft to a child with combined immunodeficiency. The CDR3 runs from the conserved cysteine through the conserved F or W.

V gene,J gene,CDR3 protein
TRBV6-1,TRBJ1-2,CASSPLGDAHGYTF
TRBV29-1,TRBJ2-3,CSVEPIGGLNHTDTQYF
TRBV12-3/TRBV12-4,TRBJ2-5,CASNPHGGLGRETQYF
TRBV12-3/TRBV12-4,TRBJ2-7,CASSPTGATYEQYF
TRBV7-3,TRBJ2-1,CASSTPSGGYNEQFF
TRBV7-2,TRBJ2-1,CASSSNGGTTYNEQFF
TRBV7-8,TRBJ2-3,CASSSGLAGGSRTDTQYF
TRBV5-1,TRBJ1-2,CASSNRGTDPANYGYTF
TRBV12-3/TRBV12-4,TRBJ2-1,CASSLAAWAEQFF
TRBV27,TRBJ2-5,CASSSVQGAVETQYF
TRBV9,TRBJ1-2,CASSVEGTTANGYTF
TRBV30,TRBJ2-1,CAWSPGFHYNEQFF
TRBV11-2,TRBJ2-1,CASLAGGSSEQFF
TRBV20-1,TRBJ2-1,CSASNGGTYNEQFF
TRBV4-2,TRBJ2-6,CASSLLTGAGANVLTF
TRBV6-2/TRBV6-3,TRBJ2-1,CASSFLAGSGNEQFF
TRBV2,TRBJ1-1,CAKGTGNTEAFF
TRBV19,TRBJ1-1,CASGNTEAFF
TRBV7-2,TRBJ1-5,CASSRDPNQPQHF
TRBV5-1,TRBJ2-3,CASSLTSGSQDTQYF
TRBV5-1,TRBJ2-3,CASSLILDFDTQYF
TRBV4-3,TRBJ1-2,CASSQWDNNYGYTF
TRBV28,TRBJ2-7,CASSLNRGRGYEQYF